Ten or more counts support the clone carrying this T cell receptor beta chain. TCRdb processed the 5' RACE reads anew with MiXCR; each CDR3 protein has one entry. The table lists around 40,000 distinct CDR3 sequences, about 6.8% of them singletons. The data stem from a study of T cells after yellow fever vaccination. For the study at large: Fractions low in cell number were prepared with SMART-Seq v4 Ultra Low Input. Study observations and caveats: Most clones from primary vaccination were detected again post-booster (almost 98% CD4, 88% CD8).

Source: CD8+ T cells not binding an NS4B(214-222) dextramer, sorted from PBMCs, taken 45 days after the yellow fever booster vaccination. The receptor was derived from a young man who received the YFV17D yellow fever vaccine.

CDR3 coding DNA: TGTGCCAGCAGTCGAGGGACTAGCGGGACCAATGAGCAGTTCTTC. Translated: CASSRGTSGTNEQFF. This chain joins TRBV6-5 and TRBJ2-1; 13 bases fit TRBD2. Germline trimming cut 5 bases from V and 6 bases from J; bases unmatched to any gene: 4. The CDR3 is made up of 15 amino acids. Germline-derived CDR1 and CDR2 are MNHEY and SVGAGI.